The clone carrying this T cell receptor (beta chain) was recorded only once. Its antigen is unknown. The data originate from a study of siplizumab effects on memory and regulatory T cells. General observations from the study: The drug siplizumab significantly decreased the alloreactive sequences that could be traced to unstimulated CD4+ memory cells.

Measured with immunoSEQ multiplex PCR; TCRdb has only the in-frame clones, and not every one. The table has some 100,000 clones, about 95% seen once. The CDR3 extends over 16 amino acids. Germline V gene data show CDR1 as LNHDA and CDR2 as SQIVND (reference sequence). V was shortened by 8 bases and J by 8 bases, with 25 bases between the two germline ends. The sequencing sample was made of non-Treg CD4+ T cells sorted from blood. The receptor was derived from a human donor in good health. The chain couples TRBV19 to TRBJ2-4; D unresolved. The CDR3 is CASARLGRPPGDIQYF. DNA for the CDR3: TGTGCCAGTGCGAGGTTAGGGCGACCCCCTGGGGACATTCAGTACTTC.